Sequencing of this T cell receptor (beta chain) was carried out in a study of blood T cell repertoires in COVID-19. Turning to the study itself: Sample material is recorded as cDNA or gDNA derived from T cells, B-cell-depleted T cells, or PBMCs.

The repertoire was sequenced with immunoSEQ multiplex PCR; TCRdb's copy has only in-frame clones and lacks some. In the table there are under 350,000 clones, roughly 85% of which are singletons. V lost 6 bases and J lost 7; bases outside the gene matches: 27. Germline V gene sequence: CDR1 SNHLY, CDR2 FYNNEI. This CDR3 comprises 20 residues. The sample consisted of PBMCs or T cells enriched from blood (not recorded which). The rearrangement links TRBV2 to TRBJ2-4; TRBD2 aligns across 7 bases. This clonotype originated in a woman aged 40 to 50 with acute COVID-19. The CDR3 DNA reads TGTGCCAGCAGAGACGCCGGACTAGAGGTGGCCTCCCAGGGATGGAACATTCAGTACTTC. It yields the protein CASRDAGLEVASQGWNIQYF.